These 26 T cell receptor beta chains were all obtained from the same sample, sequenced in a study of T cell changes during pregnancy in multiple sclerosis (dated by TCRdb to between 2018 and 2021). The method was the immunoSEQ multiplex PCR assay. As stored in TCRdb, this immuneACCESS dataset retains in-frame rearrangements with V and J assigned. A fraction of the clones does not appear; measured against another copy, unresolved V genes explain less than half of the discrepancy, and the remainder lacks a known reason. The sample records approximately 85,000 clones, about 89% of which are singletons. The leading ten clones occupy more than 2.5% of the sample. The sequencing here drew on peripheral blood, taken in the first trimester of pregnancy. The receptors derive from a female donor with multiple sclerosis, enrolled in a pregnancy study.

CDR3 DNA: TGTGCCAGCTCACCCTTCTATGGGGGACAGGGCTACGAGCAGTACTTC. Residues: CASSPFYGGQGYEQYF. V is TRBV18 and J is TRBJ2-7; 9 bases align to TRBD1. From germline, CDR1 is KGHSH and CDR2 LQKENI. Germline trimming cut 3 bases from V and 3 bases from J; bases unmatched to any gene: 9. CDR3 length: 16 amino acids.

The J gene is TRBJ1-2, the V gene TRBV2; 8 bases line up with TRBD1. V trimming: 7 bases; J trimming: 4 bases; junction bases outside the gene matches: 8. Germline V gene lookup returns CDR1 SNHLY and CDR2 FYNNEI. The CDR3 runs 14 residues. The CDR3 coding sequence is TGTGCCAGCACAGGGGGCCCCTTGAGCTATGGCTACACCTTC. This translates into CASTGGPLSYGYTF.

The chain uses TRBV19 and TRBJ2-2; the match to TRBD1 covers 10 bases. V gave up 6 bases and J gave up 7 bases; unmatched junction bases: 8. Per the germline V gene, CDR1 is LNHDA and CDR2 is SQIVND (reference sequence). This CDR3 comprises 15 residues. The CDR3 reads CASRLPGQGHGELFF. The DNA for the CDR3 is TGTGCCAGTAGACTCCCGGGACAGGGGCACGGGGAGCTGTTTTTT.

The V and J genes are TRBV27 and TRBJ1-2; TRBD1 might be the D (6 bases). This CDR3 region has 20 residues. Germline CDR1 is MNHEY and CDR2 is SMNVEV (reference sequence). The ends were cut back, 5 bases at V and 4 bases at J, with 32 bases in the middle. CDR3 sequence: CASSVSPGQSGPSEFYGYTF. The CDR3 coding sequence is TGTGCCAGCAGTGTAAGCCCCGGACAGTCCGGACCCTCCGAATTCTATGGCTACACCTTC.

This clone is a singleton in its sample. V usage is TRBV5-4 and J usage is TRBJ2-1; 8 bases are shared with TRBD1. Germline V gene lookup returns CDR1 SGHNT and CDR2 YYREEE (reference sequence). This CDR3 spans 14 amino acids. V trimming: 4 bases; J trimming: 9 bases; junction bases outside the gene matches: 9. CDR3 bases: TGTGCCAGCAGCATGGTTGCAGGGGGCGGTGAGCAGTTCTTC. It yields the protein CASSMVAGGGEQFF.

This clone was observed a few times. The chain uses TRBV7-9 and TRBJ1-2; 7 bases are a match to TRBD1. V lost 6 bases, J lost 4 bases, and 5 bases stayed unmatched. The CDR3 is 13 amino acids. Germline assignment: CDR1 SEHNR and CDR2 FQNEAQ (reference sequence). The CDR3 is CASRDGTAYGYTF. The CDR3 nucleotides read TGTGCCAGCAGGGACGGGACAGCCTATGGCTACACCTTC.

In DNA, the CDR3 is TGTGCCAGTAGTTCGGGACAGCGTATAGAGACCCAGTACTTC. It codes for CASSSGQRIETQYF. The rearrangement joins TRBV19 to TRBJ2-5; 7 bases align to TRBD1. Germline values: CDR1 LNHDA, CDR2 SQIVND (reference sequence). This CDR3 has 14 residues. The V segment lost 5 bases and the J segment 4 bases; nucleotides outside the gene matches: 7.

The chain joins TRBV5-1 to TRBJ2-1; D is uncertain. Germline V gene sequence: CDR1 SGHRS, CDR2 YFSETQ. This CDR3 spans 11 amino acids. Trimming removed 2 bases from V and 10 bases from J, with 7 bases in between. The CDR3: CASSLVREQFF. CDR3 nucleotide sequence: TGCGCCAGCAGCTTAGTGAGAGAGCAGTTCTTC.

The sample holds one count of this clone. The chain carries TRBV2 and TRBJ2-7, with D tentatively TRBD1 (5 bases). The V gene's germline CDR1 is SNHLY and CDR2 FYNNEI. V was trimmed by 2 bases and J by 2 bases, leaving 10 bases between them. The CDR3 runs to 14 residues. DNA of the CDR3: TGTGCCAGCAGTGAATTGAGACAGACCTACGAGCAGTACTTC. Translating gives CASSELRQTYEQYF.

The genes are TRBV28 and TRBJ1-5; 10 bases line up with TRBD1. Unmatched junction bases numbered 2, after V lost 7 bases and J lost 5 bases. CDR3 length: 13 residues. Germline CDR1 MDHEN, CDR2 SYDVKM. The CDR3 spells CASTDRGHQPQHF. DNA for the CDR3: TGTGCCAGCACAGACAGGGGGCATCAGCCCCAGCATTTT.

V is TRBV7-2 and J is TRBJ1-5; TRBD1 matches 7 bases. The CDR3 is made up of 15 amino acids. V lost 5 bases, J lost 1 base, and 5 bases stayed unmatched. Germline lookup yields CDR1 SGHTA and CDR2 FQGNSA. The CDR3 bases are TGTGCCAGCAGCCCAGGGGGTTCCAGCAATCAGCCCCAGCATTTT. It specifies CASSPGGSSNQPQHF.

The chain is built from TRBV5-4 and TRBJ2-7; D is perhaps TRBD2 (6 bases). The CDR3 spans 14 residues. In germline, CDR1 is SGHNT, CDR2 YYREEE (reference sequence). Trimming left V 4 bases short and J 2 bases short, with 13 bases between. CDR3 DNA: TGTGCCAGCAGCGTGGGACTGCAAACCTACGAGCAGTACTTC. Translating it yields CASSVGLQTYEQYF.

J is TRBJ2-1 and V is TRBV2; 8 bases line up with TRBD1. With 6 bases clipped from V and 3 bases from J, the junction kept 1 base outside the gene matches. The germline CDR1 and CDR2 sequences are SNHLY and FYNNEI. This CDR3 is built from 13 residues. CDR3 bases: TGTGCCAGCAGGGACAGGGTCTACAATGAGCAGTTCTTC. This gives the protein CASRDRVYNEQFF. Combining the CDR3 with reference TRBV2 and TRBJ2-1 gives the whole variable domain EPEVTQTPSHQVTQMGQEVILRCVPISNHLYFYWYRQILGQKVEFLVSFYNNEISEKSEIFDDQFSVERPDGSNFTLKIRSTKLEDSAMYFCASRDRVYNEQFFGPGTRLTVL.

J is TRBJ2-1 and V is TRBV7-9; 8 bases line up with TRBD2. CDR3 size: 15 residues. The J segment lost 2 bases and the V segment lost 6 bases, leaving 6 bases of the junction unmatched. CDR1 and CDR2 from the germline V gene are SEHNR and FQNEAQ (reference sequence). Here the CDR3 reads CASSLKLAAYNEQFF. Written as DNA, the CDR3 is TGTGCCAGCAGTCTTAAACTAGCGGCCTACAATGAGCAGTTCTTC.

DNA of the CDR3: TGCGCCAGCAGCCAAAACAGTTGGGTTTACAATGAGCAGTTCTTC. Its protein is CASSQNSWVYNEQFF. The chain is built from TRBV4-3 and TRBJ2-1; D uncertain. The CDR3 consists of 15 residues. V was trimmed by 2 bases and J by 4 bases, leaving 12 bases between them. CDR1 is LGHNA, CDR2 YSLEER, per germline.

The chain combines TRBV15 with TRBJ2-7, with 7 bases aligning to TRBD1. J gave up 2 bases and V 0 bases, and 7 bases lay outside the gene matches. The CDR3 consists of 16 residues. The germline V gene has CDR1 LNHNV and CDR2 YYDKDF (reference sequence). The CDR3 loop reads CATSRDRDSRTYEQYF. CDR3 DNA: TGTGCCACCAGCAGAGACCGGGACAGCCGCACCTACGAGCAGTACTTC.

The chain uses TRBV27 and TRBJ1-2; D possibly corresponds to TRBD1 (5 bases). The CDR3 is made up of 13 amino acids. V was pared by 1 base and J by 6 bases, with 9 bases between. Germline V gene data show CDR1 as MNHEY and CDR2 as SMNVEV (reference sequence). The CDR3 loop is CASSLYQGDGYTF. The CDR3 DNA reads TGTGCCAGCAGTTTATACCAAGGGGATGGCTACACCTTC.

The chain carries TRBV6-5 and TRBJ1-1; 7 bases fit TRBD1. The V and J ends lost 4 bases and 10 bases, in that order; junction bases with no gene match: 9. The germline V gene encodes CDR1 MNHEY and CDR2 SVGAGI. The CDR3 loop spans 13 amino acids. The CDR3 sequence is CASSFPGGSGAFF. The CDR3 DNA sequence: TGTGCCAGCAGTTTCCCAGGGGGGTCTGGAGCTTTCTTT.

This rearrangement joins TRBV27 to TRBJ2-1, with 9 bases matching TRBD1. The CDR3 contains 15 residues. In germline, CDR1 is MNHEY, CDR2 SMNVEV (reference sequence). J gave up 8 bases and V 4 bases, and 9 bases lay outside the gene matches. The CDR3 sequence: CASSSPDRGYYEQFF. The CDR3 bases are TGTGCCAGCAGTTCCCCGGACAGGGGATATTATGAGCAGTTCTTC.

The chain couples TRBV27 to TRBJ1-5; D remains unclear. Looked up from germline, CDR1 is MNHEY and CDR2 is SMNVEV (reference sequence). CDR3 length: 13 residues. Trimming shortened V by 2 bases and J by 7 bases, and 9 bases separated the two germline ends. CDR3: CASSLGVSQPQHF. CDR3 in DNA: TGTGCCAGCAGTTTAGGAGTAAGCCAGCCCCAGCATTTT.

The chain joins TRBV4-3 to TRBJ1-3; D not certain. Trimming took off 0 bases at V and 0 bases at J, with 12 bases between the two ends. Germline V gene sequence: CDR1 LGHNA, CDR2 YSLEER. The CDR3 totals 17 residues. The DNA of the CDR3 is TGCGCCAGCAGCCAAGAATTGGGCCGGGGCTCTGGAAACACCATATATTTT. It yields the protein CASSQELGRGSGNTIYF.

V gene TRBV27 combines with J gene TRBJ2-6; perhaps TRBD1 as D (6 bases). Germline CDR1 is MNHEY and CDR2 is SMNVEV (reference sequence). V shed 4 bases and J shed 0 bases, with 13 bases lying between them. The length of the CDR3 is 17 residues. The chain's CDR3 is CASSYRDKLSGANVLTF. The CDR3 region has the DNA TGTGCCAGCAGTTACCGGGACAAACTCTCTGGGGCCAACGTCCTGACTTTC.

The chain joins TRBV27 to TRBJ2-7; 10 nucleotides align to TRBD2. V shed 4 bases and J 6 bases; nucleotides not matched to a gene: 9. Germline assignment: CDR1 MNHEY and CDR2 SMNVEV (reference sequence). CDR3 length: 15 amino acids. The CDR3 coding sequence is TGTGCCAGCAGTTCCCCTAGCGGGAGTTTCCGCGAGCAGTACTTC. It yields the protein CASSSPSGSFREQYF.

V usage is TRBV28 and J usage is TRBJ2-1; D is possibly TRBD2 (5 bases). The CDR3 is 15 amino acids. Germline CDR1 reads MDHEN; CDR2 reads SYDVKM. Between the trimmed V and J ends, which lost 5 bases and 4 bases, there was a span of 15 bases. The CDR3 nucleotides are TGTGCCAGCAGTCACCGCAGCGGTCTGTACAATGAGCAGTTCTTC. This translates into CASSHRSGLYNEQFF.

The chain links TRBV2 to TRBJ2-7, with TRBD1 identical over 9 bases. Trimming cost V 8 bases and J 1 base; bases outside gene matches: 6. The germline CDR1 and CDR2 sequences are SNHLY and FYNNEI. This CDR3 is built from 14 residues. The CDR3 DNA sequence: TGTGCCAGCCGAACAGGGGGCGCATCCTACGAGCAGTACTTC. Protein sequence: CASRTGGASYEQYF.

J is TRBJ2-2 and V is TRBV5-6, with D perhaps TRBD2 (7 bases). Trimming shortened V by 1 base and J by 5 bases, and 21 bases separated the two germline ends. The length of the CDR3 is 18 residues. CDR1 is SGHDT and CDR2 is YYEEEE in the germline V gene. Here the CDR3 reads CASSLIGVGGRWTGELFF. As DNA, the CDR3 is TGTGCCAGCAGCTTGATAGGGGTCGGGGGGCGATGGACCGGGGAGCTGTTTTTT. The complete variable domain, with remaining parts taken from reference TRBV5-6 and TRBJ2-2, reads DAGVTQSPTHLIKTRGQQVTLRCSPKSGHDTVSWYQQALGQGPQFIFQYYEEEERQRGNFPDRFSGHQFPNYSSELNVNALLLGDSALYLCASSLIGVGGRWTGELFFGEGSRLTVL.